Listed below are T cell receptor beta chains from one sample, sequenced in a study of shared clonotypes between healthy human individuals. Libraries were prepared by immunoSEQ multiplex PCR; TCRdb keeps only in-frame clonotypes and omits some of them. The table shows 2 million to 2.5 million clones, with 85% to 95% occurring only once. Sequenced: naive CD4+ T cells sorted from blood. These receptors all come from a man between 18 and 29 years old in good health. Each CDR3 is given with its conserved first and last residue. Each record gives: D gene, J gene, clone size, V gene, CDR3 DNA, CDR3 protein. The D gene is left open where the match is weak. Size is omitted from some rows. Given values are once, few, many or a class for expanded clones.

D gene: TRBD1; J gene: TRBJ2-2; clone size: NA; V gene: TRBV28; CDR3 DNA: TGTGCCAGCAGTTTGGACAGGACGCCCGGGGAGCTGTTTTTT; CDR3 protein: CASSLDRTPGELFF
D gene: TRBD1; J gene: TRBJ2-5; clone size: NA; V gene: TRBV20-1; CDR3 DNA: TGCAGTGCCGCAGGGGGAGAGACCCAGTACTTC; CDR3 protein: CSAAGGETQYF
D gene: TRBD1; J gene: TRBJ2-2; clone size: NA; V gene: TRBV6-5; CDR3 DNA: TGTGCCAGCAGTTCTGGACAGGTCACCGGGGAGCTGTTTTTT; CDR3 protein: CASSSGQVTGELFF
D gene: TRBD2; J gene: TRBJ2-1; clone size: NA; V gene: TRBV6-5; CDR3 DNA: TGTGCCAGCAGTTCCCCAGCGGGGGGGCCGGGTGAGCAGTTCTTC; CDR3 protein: CASSSPAGGPGEQFF
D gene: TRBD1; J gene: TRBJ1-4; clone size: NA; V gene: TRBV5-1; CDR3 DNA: TGCGCCAGCAGCTATGGGACAGGGAGGCGTGAAAAACTGTTTTTT; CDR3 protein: CASSYGTGRREKLFF
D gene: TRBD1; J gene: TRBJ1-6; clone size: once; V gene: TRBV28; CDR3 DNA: TGTGCCATCCAGACAGGGGGCACAATAAATTCACCCCTCCACTTT; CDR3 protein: CAIQTGGTINSPLHF
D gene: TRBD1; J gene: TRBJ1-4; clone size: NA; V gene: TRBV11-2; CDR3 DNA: TGTGCCAGCAGCGCCCTACAGGGGAGGGTCGAAAAACTGTTTTTT; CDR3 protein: CASSALQGRVEKLFF
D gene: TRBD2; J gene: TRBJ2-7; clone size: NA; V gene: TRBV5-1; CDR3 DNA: TGCGCCAGCAGCTTGGTGGGAGGGGTATCCTACGAGCAGTACTTC; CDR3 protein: CASSLVGGVSYEQYF
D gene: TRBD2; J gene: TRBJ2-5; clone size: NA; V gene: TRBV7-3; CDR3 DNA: TGTGCCAGCAGCTTAGCTAGCGGGGCGGGGACCCAGTACTTC; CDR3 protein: CASSLASGAGTQYF
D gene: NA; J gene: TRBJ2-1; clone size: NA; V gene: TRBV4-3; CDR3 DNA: TGCGCCAGCAGTCCTTCGGGCAGTTACCGGGAGCAGTTCTTC; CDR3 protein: CASSPSGSYREQFF
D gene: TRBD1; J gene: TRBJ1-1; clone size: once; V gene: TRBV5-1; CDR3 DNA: TGCGCCAGCAGCTTTGATCCAACAGGGGGCCGCACTGAAGCTTTCTTT; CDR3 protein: CASSFDPTGGRTEAFF
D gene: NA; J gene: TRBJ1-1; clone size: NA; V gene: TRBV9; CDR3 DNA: TGTGCCAGCAGCGCCGAGGAAGGGGCCCCGGGCAGGGGCATGAACACTGAAGCTTTCTTT; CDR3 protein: CASSAEEGAPGRGMNTEAFF
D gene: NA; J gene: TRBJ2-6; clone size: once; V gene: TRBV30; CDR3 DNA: TGTGCCTGGAAACGAGCGTCTGGGGCCAACGTCCTGACTTTC; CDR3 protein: CAWKRASGANVLTF
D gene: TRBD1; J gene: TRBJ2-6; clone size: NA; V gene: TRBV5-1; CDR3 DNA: TGCGCCAGCAGCACAACCGGGACAGTCAGCTCTGGGGCCAACGTCCTGACTTTC; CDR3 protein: CASSTTGTVSSGANVLTF
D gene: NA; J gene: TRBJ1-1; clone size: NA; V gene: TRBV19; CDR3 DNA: TGTGCCAGTAGAGCAAAAAGCGCCTTAGAAGCTTTCTTT; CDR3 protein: CASRAKSALEAFF
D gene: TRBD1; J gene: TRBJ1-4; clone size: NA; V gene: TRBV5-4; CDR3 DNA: TGTGCCAGCAGCCCCGCGGGACAGACAACTAATGAAAAACTGTTTTTT; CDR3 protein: CASSPAGQTTNEKLFF
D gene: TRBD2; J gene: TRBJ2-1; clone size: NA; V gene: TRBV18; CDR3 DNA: TGTGCCAGCTCACCAATAAGTGAGCGGGGCTCCTACAATGAGCAGTTCTTC; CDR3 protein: CASSPISERGSYNEQFF
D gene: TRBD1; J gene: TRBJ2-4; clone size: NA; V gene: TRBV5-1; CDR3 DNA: TGCGCCAGCAGCTTGGGAACCGGGACAGGGTATGGCAAAAACATTCAGTACTTC; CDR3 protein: CASSLGTGTGYGKNIQYF
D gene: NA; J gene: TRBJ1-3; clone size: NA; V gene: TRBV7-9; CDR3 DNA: TGTGCCAGCAGCCTAGGCCCCGCAGCTGGAAACACCATATATTTT; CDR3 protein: CASSLGPAAGNTIYF
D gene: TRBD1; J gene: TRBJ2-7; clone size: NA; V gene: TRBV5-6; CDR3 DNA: TGTGCCAGCAGCCGGGACAGGGGCACCTACGAGCAGTACTTC; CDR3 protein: CASSRDRGTYEQYF
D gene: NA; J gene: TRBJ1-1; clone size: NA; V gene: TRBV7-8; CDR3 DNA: TGTGCCAGCACAGGGGACACTGAAGCTTTCTTT; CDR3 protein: CASTGDTEAFF
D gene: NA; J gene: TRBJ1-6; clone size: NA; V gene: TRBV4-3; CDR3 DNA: TGCGCCAGCAGCCCCGGACAGCTCAATTCACCCCTCCACTTT; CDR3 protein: CASSPGQLNSPLHF
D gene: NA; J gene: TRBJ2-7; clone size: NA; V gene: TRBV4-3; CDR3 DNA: TGCGCCAGCAGTCGGACTCTAGCGATCTACGAGCAGTACTTC; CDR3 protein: CASSRTLAIYEQYF
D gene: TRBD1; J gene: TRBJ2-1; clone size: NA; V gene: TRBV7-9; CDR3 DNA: TGTGCCAGCAGCTTAGCGGAGAACAGGGGGAATGAGCAGTTCTTC; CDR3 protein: CASSLAENRGNEQFF
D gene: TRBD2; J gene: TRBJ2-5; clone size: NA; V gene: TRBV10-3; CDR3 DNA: TGTGCCATCAGTGAATCTACTAGCGGGATAGAGACCCAGTACTTC; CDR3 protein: CAISESTSGIETQYF
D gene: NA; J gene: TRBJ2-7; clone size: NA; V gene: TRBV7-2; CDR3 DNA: TGTGCCAGCAGCCTGGACAGCGAGCAGTACTTC; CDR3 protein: CASSLDSEQYF
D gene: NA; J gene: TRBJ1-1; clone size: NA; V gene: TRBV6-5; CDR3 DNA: TGTGCCAGCACCTTCGACCCGAACACTGAAGCTTTCTTT; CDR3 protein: CASTFDPNTEAFF
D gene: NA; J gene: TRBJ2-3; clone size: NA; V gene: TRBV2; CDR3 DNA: TGTGCCAGCTTCAGGTCGGACAGTAGCACAGATACGCAGTATTTT; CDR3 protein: CASFRSDSSTDTQYF
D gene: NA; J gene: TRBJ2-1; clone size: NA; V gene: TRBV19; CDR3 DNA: TGTGCCAGTAGGTCCTACTACAATGAGCAGTTCTTC; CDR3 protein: CASRSYYNEQFF
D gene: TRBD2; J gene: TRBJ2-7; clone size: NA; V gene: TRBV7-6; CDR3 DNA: TGTGCCAGCAGCGCCGGGACTAGCGGCACCTACGAGCAGTACTTC; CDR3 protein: CASSAGTSGTYEQYF
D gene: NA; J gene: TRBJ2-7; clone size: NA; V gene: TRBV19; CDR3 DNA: TGTGCCAGTAGTATTCTATTCTCGGGACAACGATCCTACGAGCAGTACTTC; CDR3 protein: CASSILFSGQRSYEQYF
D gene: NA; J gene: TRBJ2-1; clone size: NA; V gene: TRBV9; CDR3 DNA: TGTGCCAGCAGCGCGCAGGGCCTTAATGAGCAGTTCTTC; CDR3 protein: CASSAQGLNEQFF
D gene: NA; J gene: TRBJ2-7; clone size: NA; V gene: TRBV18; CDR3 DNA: TGTGCCAGCTCACGAACGACAGGAACGTACGAGCAGTACTTC; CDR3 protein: CASSRTTGTYEQYF